Following are 3 T cell receptor beta chains from one sample sequenced in a study of spatial heterogeneity in lung cancer (dated by TCRdb to about 2019). This sample's time point label indicates: sample taken at primary tumor resection. For TCR sequencing, whole RNA was extracted from tumor and nontumor lung tissue, or from cryopreserved PBMC samples, and no cell sorting was done. Library creation used 5' RACE. The sequencer listed for this sample is NextSeq 500. In TCRdb, the public reads were trimmed at Q25 with fastp and aligned with MiXCR, with productive beta chains retained. For every CDR3 protein sequence, its rows merge into one entry that carries the most common genes and DNA. The table for this sample lists roughly 39,000 distinct CDR3 sequences; roughly 8% of them were counted only once. About 26% of the sample comes from the top ten. Source: PBMCs, taken at surgery. All receptors come from a male donor with early-stage non-small cell lung cancer.

This clonotype showed up just a few times. The genes are TRBV5-6 and TRBJ2-7, with no clear D. V was shortened by 5 bases and J by 0 bases, with 9 bases between the two germline ends. Germline-derived CDR1 and CDR2 are SGHDT and YYEEEE. The CDR3 runs 13 residues. CDR3 amino acids: CASRNSGSYEQYV. The CDR3 region has the DNA TGTGCCAGCAGGAACTCAGGCTCCTACGAGCAGTACGTC.

This clonotype is judged medium-sized. The chain uses TRBV27 and TRBJ2-2; 7 nucleotides agree with TRBD2. After removal of 3 bases from V and 5 bases from J, the junction contained 6 bases not matched to a gene. Germline values: CDR1 MNHEY, CDR2 SMNVEV (reference sequence). The CDR3 is made up of 15 amino acids. The CDR3 spells CASSLAGAGTGELFF. CDR3 bases: TGTGCCAGCAGTTTGGCGGGAGCGGGGACCGGGGAGCTGTTTTTT.

This clonotype was seen ten or more times. The chain carries TRBV20-1 and TRBJ1-1; 7 bases are a match to TRBD1. There are 14 residues in the CDR3. The germline gives CDR1 DFQATT, CDR2 SNEGSKA (reference sequence). The V segment lost 3 bases and the J segment 0 bases; nucleotides outside the gene matches: 4. The DNA for the CDR3 is TGCAGTGCTAGGGGGACAGTCTTGAACACTGAAGCTTTCTTT. This codes for CSARGTVLNTEAFF.